This TCR beta chain was sequenced in a study of blood T cell repertoires in COVID-19. In the source study's methods: Using reference gene primer amplification, nucleated cell counts were estimated. Data came from immunoSEQ multiplex PCR; TCRdb stores just in-frame clones and leaves some out. That table gives V, J and clone size, and the DNA gave D and trimming. The repertoire holds over 200,000 clones, with about 90% as singletons. The CDR3 length is 15 residues. From germline, CDR1 is MDHEN and CDR2 SYDVKM. Trimming removed 7 bases from V and 0 bases from J, with 13 bases in between. Everyone who took part was roughly 18 to 89 years old, and they came from about two dozen US areas. Participants reported their clinical history, and cohort assignment relied on those reports.

This receptor was taken from a woman aged 30 to 39 who had been exposed to COVID-19. The chain links TRBV28 to TRBJ1-5; TRBD1 might be the D (6 bases). What was sequenced was PBMCs or T cells enriched from blood (not recorded which). The CDR3 reads CASKRGGHSNQPQHF. The CDR3 nucleotides read TGTGCCAGCAAAAGGGGGGGTCATAGCAATCAGCCCCAGCATTTT. Full variable domain (rest looked up from reference TRBV28 and TRBJ1-5): DVKVTQSSRYLVKRTGEKVFLECVQDMDHENMFWYRQDPGLGLRLIYFSYDVKMKEKGDIPEGYSVSREKKERFSLILESASTNQTSMYLCASKRGGHSNQPQHFGDGTRLSIL.